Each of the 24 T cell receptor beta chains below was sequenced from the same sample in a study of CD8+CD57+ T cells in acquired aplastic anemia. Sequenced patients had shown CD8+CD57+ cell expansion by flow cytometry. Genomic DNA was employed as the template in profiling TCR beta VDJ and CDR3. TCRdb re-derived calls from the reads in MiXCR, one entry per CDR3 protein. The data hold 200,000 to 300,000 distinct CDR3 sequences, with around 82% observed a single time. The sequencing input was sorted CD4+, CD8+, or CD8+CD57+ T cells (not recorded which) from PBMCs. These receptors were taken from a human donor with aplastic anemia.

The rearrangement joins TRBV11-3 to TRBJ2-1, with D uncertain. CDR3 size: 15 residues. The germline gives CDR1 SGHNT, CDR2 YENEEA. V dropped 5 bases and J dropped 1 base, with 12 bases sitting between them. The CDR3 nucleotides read TGTGCCAGCAGCATCGATCTGACATCCTACAATGAGCAGTTCTTC. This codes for CASSIDLTSYNEQFF.

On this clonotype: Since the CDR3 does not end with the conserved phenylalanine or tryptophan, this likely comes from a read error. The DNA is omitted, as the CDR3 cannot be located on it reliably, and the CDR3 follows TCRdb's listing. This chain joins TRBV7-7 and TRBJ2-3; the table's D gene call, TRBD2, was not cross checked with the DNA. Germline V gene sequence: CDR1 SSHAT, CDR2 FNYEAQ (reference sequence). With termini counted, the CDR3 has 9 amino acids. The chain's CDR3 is CASNARTSG.

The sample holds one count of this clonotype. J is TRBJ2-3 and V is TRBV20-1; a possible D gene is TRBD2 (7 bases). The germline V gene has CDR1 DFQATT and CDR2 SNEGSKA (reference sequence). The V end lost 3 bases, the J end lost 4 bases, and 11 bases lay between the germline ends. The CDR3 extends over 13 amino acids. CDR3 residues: CSASGGRADTQYF. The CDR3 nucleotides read TGCAGTGCTAGCGGGGGGCGGGCAGATACGCAGTATTTT.

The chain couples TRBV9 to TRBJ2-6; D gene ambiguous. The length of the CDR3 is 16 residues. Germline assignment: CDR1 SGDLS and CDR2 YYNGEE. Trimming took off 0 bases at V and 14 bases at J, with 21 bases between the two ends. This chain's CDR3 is CASSVGACYNAQFLTF. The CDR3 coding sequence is TGTGCCAGCAGCGTAGGTGCCTGCTACAATGCCCAGTTCCTGACTTTC.

In DNA, the CDR3 is TGTGCCAGCAGACCCGCTCGGAACATTCAGTACTTC. It yields the protein CASRPARNIQYF. The chain combines TRBV3-1 with TRBJ2-4; D is unclear. The CDR3 runs 12 residues. Germline V gene sequence: CDR1 LGHDT, CDR2 YNNKEL (reference sequence). V was clipped by 6 bases and J by 7 bases, with 10 bases between them.

The CDR3 spells CASSGARAQPQHF. In DNA form, the CDR3 reads TGTGCCAGCAGCGGGGCGAGGGCACAGCCCCAGCATTTT. The genes are TRBV5-6 and TRBJ1-5; possibly TRBD1 for D (5 bases). The CDR3 contains 13 residues. Trimming removed 4 bases from V and 7 bases from J, with 12 bases in between. The germline CDR1 and CDR2 sequences are SGHDT and YYEEEE.

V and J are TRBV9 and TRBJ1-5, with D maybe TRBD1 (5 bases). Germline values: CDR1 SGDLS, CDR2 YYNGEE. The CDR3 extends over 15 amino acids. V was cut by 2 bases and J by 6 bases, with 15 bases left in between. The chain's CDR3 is CASSVGTGGSQPQHF. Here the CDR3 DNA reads TGTGCCAGCAGCGTCGGGACGGGGGGAAGTCAGCCCCAGCATTTT.

CDR3 residues: CASSFPGGETNYGYTF. CDR3 nucleotides: TGTGCCAGCAGCTTCCCTGGGGGGGAAACTAACTATGGCTACACCTTC. The chain joins TRBV5-4 to TRBJ1-2; possible D gene TRBD1, 5 bases. Trimming shortened V by 2 bases and J by 0 bases, and 14 bases separated the two germline ends. Looked up from germline, CDR1 is SGHNT and CDR2 is YYREEE (reference sequence). There are 16 residues in the CDR3.

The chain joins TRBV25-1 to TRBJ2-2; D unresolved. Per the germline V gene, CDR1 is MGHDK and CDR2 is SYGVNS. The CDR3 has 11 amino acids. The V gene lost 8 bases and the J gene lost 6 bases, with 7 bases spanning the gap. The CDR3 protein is CASVSSGELFF. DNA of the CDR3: TGTGCCAGCGTGTCCTCCGGGGAGCTGTTTTTT.

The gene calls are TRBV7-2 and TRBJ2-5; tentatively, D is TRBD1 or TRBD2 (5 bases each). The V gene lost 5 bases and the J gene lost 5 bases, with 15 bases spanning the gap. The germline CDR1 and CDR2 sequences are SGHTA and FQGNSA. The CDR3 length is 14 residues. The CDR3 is CASSLPRGAETQYF. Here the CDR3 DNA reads TGTGCCAGCAGCCTTCCGAGAGGGGCCGAGACCCAGTACTTC.

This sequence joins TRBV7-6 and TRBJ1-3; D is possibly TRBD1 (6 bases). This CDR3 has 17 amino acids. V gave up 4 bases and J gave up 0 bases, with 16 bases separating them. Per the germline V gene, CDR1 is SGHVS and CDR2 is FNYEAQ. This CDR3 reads CASSSLEGTFSGNTIYF. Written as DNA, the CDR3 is TGTGCCAGCAGCTCCCTAGAGGGGACATTCTCTGGAAACACCATATATTTT.

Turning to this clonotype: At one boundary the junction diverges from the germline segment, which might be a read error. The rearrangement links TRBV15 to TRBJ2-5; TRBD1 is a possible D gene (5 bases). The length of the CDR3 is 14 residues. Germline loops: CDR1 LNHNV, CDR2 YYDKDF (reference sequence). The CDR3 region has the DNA TGCGCCGCCAGCAGGGCCTCCAGCCAAGAGACGCAGTACTTC. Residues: CAASRASSQETQYF.

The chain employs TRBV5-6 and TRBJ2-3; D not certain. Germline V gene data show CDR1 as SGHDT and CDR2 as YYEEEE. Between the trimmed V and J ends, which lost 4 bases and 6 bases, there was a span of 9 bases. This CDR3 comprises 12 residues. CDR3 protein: CASSLTDDTQYF. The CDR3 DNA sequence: TGTGCCAGCAGCCTTACAGACGATACGCAGTATTTT.

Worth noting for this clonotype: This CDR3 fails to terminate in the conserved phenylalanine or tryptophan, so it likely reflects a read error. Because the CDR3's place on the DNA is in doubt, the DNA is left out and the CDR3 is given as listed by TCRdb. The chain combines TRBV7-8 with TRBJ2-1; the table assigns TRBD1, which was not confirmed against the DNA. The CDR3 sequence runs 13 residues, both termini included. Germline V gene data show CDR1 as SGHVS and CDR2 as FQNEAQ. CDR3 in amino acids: CASSLACGPDPQY.

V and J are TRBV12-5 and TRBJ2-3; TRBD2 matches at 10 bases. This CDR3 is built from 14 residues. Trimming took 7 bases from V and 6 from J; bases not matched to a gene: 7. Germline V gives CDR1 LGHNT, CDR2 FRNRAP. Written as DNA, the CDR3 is TGTGCTAGTGCCTTAGCGGGAGGTCCCGATACGCAGTATTTT. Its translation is CASALAGGPDTQYF.

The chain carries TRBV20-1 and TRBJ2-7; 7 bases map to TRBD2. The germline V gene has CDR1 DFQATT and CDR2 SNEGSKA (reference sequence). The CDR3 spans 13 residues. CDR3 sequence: CSAEGPAGPWQYF. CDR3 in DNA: TGCAGCGCTGAAGGACCAGCGGGGCCCTGGCAGTACTTC.

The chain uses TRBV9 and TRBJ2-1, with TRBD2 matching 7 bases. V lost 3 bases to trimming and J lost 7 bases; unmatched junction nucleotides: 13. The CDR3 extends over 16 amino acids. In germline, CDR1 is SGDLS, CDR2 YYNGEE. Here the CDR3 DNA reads TGTGCCAGCAGCGCGACCAGGACTAGGGATTTTAATGAGCAGTTCTTC. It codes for CASSATRTRDFNEQFF.

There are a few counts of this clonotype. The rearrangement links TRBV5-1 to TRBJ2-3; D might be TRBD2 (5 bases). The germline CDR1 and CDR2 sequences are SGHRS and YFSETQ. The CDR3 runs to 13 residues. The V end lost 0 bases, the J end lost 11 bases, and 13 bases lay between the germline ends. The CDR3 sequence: CASSLGTEALQYF. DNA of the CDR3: TGCGCCAGCAGCTTGGGGACTGAAGCTTTGCAGTATTTT.

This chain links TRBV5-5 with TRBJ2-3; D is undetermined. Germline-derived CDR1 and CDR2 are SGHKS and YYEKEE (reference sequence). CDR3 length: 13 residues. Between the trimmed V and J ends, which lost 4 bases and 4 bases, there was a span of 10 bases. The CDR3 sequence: CASSGRTSDTQYF. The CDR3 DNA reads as TGTGCCAGCAGCGGACGAACGTCAGATACGCAGTATTTT.

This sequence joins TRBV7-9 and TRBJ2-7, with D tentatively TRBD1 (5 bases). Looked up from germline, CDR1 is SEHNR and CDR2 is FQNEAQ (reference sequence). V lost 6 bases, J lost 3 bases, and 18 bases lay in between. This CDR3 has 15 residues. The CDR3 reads CASRGLGPLLYEQYF. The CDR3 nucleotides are TGTGCCAGCAGGGGGCTAGGGCCGCTACTCTACGAGCAGTACTTC.

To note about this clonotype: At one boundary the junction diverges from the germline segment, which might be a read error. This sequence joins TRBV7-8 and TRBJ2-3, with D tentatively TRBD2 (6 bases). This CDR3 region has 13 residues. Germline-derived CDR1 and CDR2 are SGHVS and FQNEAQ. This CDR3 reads CASSLAGGDNQQF. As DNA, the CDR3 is TGTGCCAGCAGCTTAGCGGGAGGAGATAATCAGCAGTTT.

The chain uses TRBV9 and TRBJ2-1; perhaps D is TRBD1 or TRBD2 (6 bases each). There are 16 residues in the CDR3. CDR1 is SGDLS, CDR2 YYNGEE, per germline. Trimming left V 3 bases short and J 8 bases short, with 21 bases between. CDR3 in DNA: TGTGCCAGCAGCGAGGGGGGCCGAAACGGTAAGGATGAGCAGTTCTTC. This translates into CASSEGGRNGKDEQFF.

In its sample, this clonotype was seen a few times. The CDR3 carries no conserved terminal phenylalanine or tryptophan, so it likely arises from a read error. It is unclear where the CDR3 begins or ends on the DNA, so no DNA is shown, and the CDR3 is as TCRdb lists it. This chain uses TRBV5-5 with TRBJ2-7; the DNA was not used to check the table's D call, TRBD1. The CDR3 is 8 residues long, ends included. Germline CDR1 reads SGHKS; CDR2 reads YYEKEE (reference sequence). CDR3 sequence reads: CASSLGGT.

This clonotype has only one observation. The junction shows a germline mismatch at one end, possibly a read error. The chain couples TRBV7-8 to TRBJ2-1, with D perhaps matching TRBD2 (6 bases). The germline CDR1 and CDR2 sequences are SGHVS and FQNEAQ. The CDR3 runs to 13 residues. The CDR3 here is CASSLAGGNEPLF. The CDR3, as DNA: TGTGCCAGCAGCTTAGCGGGAGGCAATGAGCCGCTCTTC. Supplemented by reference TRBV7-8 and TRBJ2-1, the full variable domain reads GAGVSQSPRYKVAKRGQDVALRCDPISGHVSLFWYQQALGQGPEFLTYFQNEAQLDKSGLPSDRFFAERPEGSVSTLKIQRTQQEDSAVYLCASSLAGGNEPLFGPGTRLTVL.